The 31 T cell receptor beta chains below come from one sample, sequenced in a study of blood T cells in healthy people across ages. A second 7 to 11 cycle PCR used barcoded and J-beta primers. TCRdb recomputed calls from the 5' RACE reads with MiXCR, one row per CDR3 protein. Counted here are 800,000 or so distinct CDR3 sequences, roughly 25% occurring once; the ten biggest clones make up 3% to 4%. The data also belong to a second study, concerning T cells of mothers and their children.

Sequenced material: blood. These receptors originate from a boy aged 5-17 years in good health.

The chain joins TRBV20-1 to TRBJ2-5; 10 bases agree with TRBD2. The germline V gene has CDR1 DFQATT and CDR2 SNEGSKA (reference sequence). Trimming cost V 4 bases and J 4 bases; bases outside gene matches: 21. The CDR3 extends over 19 amino acids. In DNA, the CDR3 is TGCAGTGCTATAACACCCTCGCAGCGGGAGGGTTTAGGCCGAGAGACCCAGTACTTC. As protein: CSAITPSQREGLGRETQYF.

The rearrangement links TRBV7-2 to TRBJ2-3, with 11 nucleotides matching TRBD2. The V segment lost 3 bases and the J segment 5 bases; nucleotides outside the gene matches: 4. Per the germline V gene, CDR1 is SGHTA and CDR2 is FQGNSA. The CDR3 is 15 amino acids. CDR3 nucleotide sequence: TGTGCCAGCAGCTTGGTAGCGGGAGGGCGAGATACGCAGTATTTT. This gives the protein CASSLVAGGRDTQYF.

The chain has TRBV3-1 and TRBJ1-5; no firm D call. CDR3 length equals 15 residues. Per the germline V gene, CDR1 is LGHDT and CDR2 is YNNKEL (reference sequence). The ends were cut back, 0 bases at V and 0 bases at J, with 6 bases in the middle. The CDR3 loop is CASSQESFSNQPQHF. CDR3 in DNA: TGTGCCAGCAGCCAAGAGAGTTTTAGCAATCAGCCCCAGCATTTT.

V usage is TRBV7-9 and J usage is TRBJ2-5; D might be TRBD2 (6 bases). Germline assignment: CDR1 SEHNR and CDR2 FQNEAQ (reference sequence). Between the trimmed V and J ends, which lost 8 bases and 0 bases, there was a span of 10 bases. The CDR3 runs to 13 residues. As DNA, the CDR3 is TGTGCCAGCGGATGGGACTACCAAGAGACCCAGTACTTC. The encoded protein is CASGWDYQETQYF.

In DNA form, the CDR3 reads TGTGCCACCATGGAAGGGCTAGCGGGAGTTGGGAATGAGCAGTTCTTC. This encodes CATMEGLAGVGNEQFF. The rearrangement links TRBV10-3 to TRBJ2-5; 10 nucleotides line up with TRBD2. TRBJ2-1 matches the DNA end more closely, so the J call is doubtful. Germline V gene lookup returns CDR1 ENHRY and CDR2 SYGVKD. This CDR3 is 16 amino acids long.

This chain links TRBV4-3 with TRBJ1-3; possibly TRBD1 for D (5 bases). Germline values: CDR1 LGHNA, CDR2 YSLEER. This CDR3 has 18 residues. Trimming removed 4 bases at V and 0 bases at J, with 19 bases between. CDR3 residues: CASSRGSGRGPSGNTIYF. DNA for the CDR3: TGCGCCAGCAGCCGAGGTTCGGGACGCGGGCCCTCTGGAAACACCATATATTTT.

There are a few counts of this clonotype. V and J are TRBV27 and TRBJ2-1; 12 positions match TRBD2. The CDR3 consists of 16 residues. Germline-derived CDR1 and CDR2 are MNHEY and SMNVEV (reference sequence). V lost 5 bases and J lost 4; bases outside the gene matches: 6. CDR3 nucleotide sequence: TGTGCCAGCAGTCTTGGACTAGCGGGGCTATACAATGAGCAGTTCTTC. This codes for CASSLGLAGLYNEQFF.

In the case of this clonotype: The germline gene is not matched at one end of the junction; a read error may be the cause. The V and J genes are TRBV5-1 and TRBJ2-2, with a weak D call TRBD1 (6 bases). Germline CDR1 SGHRS, CDR2 YFSETQ. CDR3 size: 16 residues. The CDR3 nucleotides are TGCGCCAGCAGCTTGAGCACAGGGTCGAACACCGGGGAGCTGTCTTTT. Protein product: CASSLSTGSNTGELSF.

This clonotype was observed a few times. V usage is TRBV11-3 and J usage is TRBJ2-5; 9 nucleotides line up with TRBD1. The DNA end favors TRBJ2-1, so the J call may be wrong. The CDR3 is made up of 15 amino acids. CDR1 and CDR2 (germline): SGHNT, YENEEA. The CDR3: CASSATGTGKNEQFF. The CDR3 region has the DNA TGTGCCAGCAGCGCAACCGGGACAGGGAAAAATGAGCAGTTCTTC.

This clonotype was counted between two and nine times. The CDR3 DNA sequence: TGTGCCAGCACCCTGAGGGACAGCCCATCCACCGGGGAGCTGTTTTTT. Its translation is CASTLRDSPSTGELFF. The J gene is TRBJ2-2, the V gene TRBV9, with TRBD1 matching over 7 bases. In germline, CDR1 is SGDLS, CDR2 YYNGEE. CDR3 length: 16 amino acids. The junction had 12 bases not matched to a gene; V was cut back by 6 bases and J by 4 bases.

V gene TRBV20-1 combines with J gene TRBJ2-5; unclear D gene. The CDR3 spans 11 residues. V was trimmed by 5 bases and J by 5 bases, leaving 9 bases between them. Per germline, CDR1 DFQATT and CDR2 SNEGSKA (reference sequence). CDR3 in DNA: TGCAGTGCTCCCCACCGCGAGACCCAGTACTTC. It is translated as CSAPHRETQYF.

This clonotype was counted between two and nine times. The rearrangement links TRBV11-1 to TRBJ2-2; D is ambiguous. Per germline, CDR1 SGHAT and CDR2 FQDESV (reference sequence). V lost 6 bases to trimming and J lost 5 bases, with 13 bases between them. This CDR3 is built from 14 residues. The CDR3 reads CASSTPMGTGELFF. CDR3 DNA: TGTGCCAGCAGTACCCCTATGGGAACCGGGGAGCTGTTTTTT.

In its sample, this clonotype was seen a few times. The chain recombines TRBV7-9 with TRBJ1-5; TRBD1 is a possible D gene (5 bases). The ends were cut back, 9 bases at V and 5 bases at J, with 8 bases in the middle. Germline CDR1 reads SEHNR; CDR2 reads FQNEAQ (reference sequence). This CDR3 has 11 residues. CDR3 region: CARDTHQPQHF. CDR3 nucleotides: TGTGCCAGGGACACCCATCAGCCCCAGCATTTT. The full variable domain, completed using reference TRBV7-9 and TRBJ1-5, is DTGVSQNPRHKITKRGQNVTFRCDPISEHNRLYWYRQTLGQGPEFLTYFQNEAQLEKSRLLSDRFSAERPKGSFSTLEIQRTEQGDSAMYLCARDTHQPQHFGDGTRLSIL.

This chain links TRBV7-9 with TRBJ2-5; TRBD2 agrees at 15 bases. The assigned J gene may be wrong: the sequence end matches TRBJ2-1 better. CDR1 is SEHNR, CDR2 FQNEAQ, per germline (reference sequence). The length of the CDR3 is 16 residues. The CDR3 DNA sequence: TGTGCCAGCAGCTTGGGGACTAGCGGGGGGCACCGGGAGCAGTTCTTC. Protein sequence: CASSLGTSGGHREQFF.

This clonotype appeared once. This chain joins TRBV25-1 and TRBJ2-3; tentative D call: TRBD2 (5 bases). Germline lookup yields CDR1 MGHDK and CDR2 SYGVNS. Trimming took off 4 bases at V and 4 bases at J, with 12 bases between the two ends. The CDR3 has 14 residues. The CDR3 DNA reads as TGTGCCAGCAGTGTCCACGGGGTGGCAGATACGCAGTATTTT. Translation: CASSVHGVADTQYF. The entire variable domain, with the rest obtained from reference TRBV25-1 and TRBJ2-3, is as follows: EADIYQTPRYLVIGTGKKITLECSQTMGHDKMYWYQQDPGMELHLIHYSYGVNSTEKGDLSSESTVSRIRTEHFPLTLESARPSHTSQYLCASSVHGVADTQYFGPGTRLTVL.

This clonotype was seen a handful of times. The chain uses TRBV25-1 and TRBJ1-2; D call uncertain. The CDR3 covers 13 residues. CDR1 is MGHDK, CDR2 SYGVNS, per germline. The V end was cut by 4 bases, the J end by 0 bases, with 6 bases between. The CDR3 nucleotides read TGTGCCAGCAGTGTGGGTTCTAACTATGGCTACACCTTC. Translating it yields CASSVGSNYGYTF.

This clonotype has just a few counts. The gene calls are TRBV4-2 and TRBJ1-1; D possibly corresponds to TRBD1 (6 bases). There are 15 residues in the CDR3. The germline gives CDR1 LGHNA, CDR2 YNFKEQ. V was trimmed by 0 bases and J by 6 bases, leaving 14 bases between them. DNA for the CDR3: TGTGCCAGCAGCCAAGATGGGGGCAGGGTGGCTGAAGCTTTCTTT. Translation: CASSQDGGRVAEAFF.

The chain couples TRBV15 to TRBJ1-1, with 7 bases fitting TRBD1. The CDR3 extends over 16 amino acids. With V trimmed by 10 bases and J by 4 bases, 18 bases remained unmatched. Germline CDR1 is LNHNV and CDR2 is YYDKDF (reference sequence). Here the CDR3 DNA reads TGTGCCAGTACGAAAGACAGGGTCATATTAGGCACTGAAGCTTTCTTT. Residues: CASTKDRVILGTEAFF. Full variable domain (outside the CDR3, taken from reference TRBV15 and TRBJ1-1): DAMVIQNPRYQVTQFGKPVTLSCSQTLNHNVMYWYQQKSSQAPKLLFHYYDKDFNNEADTPDNFQSRRPNTSFCFLDIRSPGLGDTAMYLCASTKDRVILGTEAFFGQGTRLTVV.

This chain connects TRBV20-1 to TRBJ2-1; 10 nucleotides align to TRBD2. The trim removed 1 base at V and 9 bases at J, leaving 12 bases unmatched. The CDR3 sequence is 16 residues long. The germline V gene encodes CDR1 DFQATT and CDR2 SNEGSKA (reference sequence). CDR3 sequence reads: CSARGVAGGRLGEQFF. CDR3 DNA: TGCAGTGCTAGAGGAGTAGCGGGGGGACGACTAGGTGAGCAGTTCTTC.

This clonotype was counted between two and nine times. The chain is built from TRBV12-3 or TRBV12-4 and TRBJ2-5, with D possibly TRBD1 on 6 matching bases. Trimming pared 4 bases from V and 2 bases from J, leaving 8 bases between. The CDR3 has 13 residues. CDR3 in DNA: TGTGCCAGCAGTTCAGGGGAACAAGAGACCCAGTACTTC. Translating gives CASSSGEQETQYF.

A few counts support this clonotype. This rearrangement joins TRBV9 to TRBJ2-5; D remains ambiguous. The J call may be incorrect, as the DNA end agrees better with TRBJ2-1. The V gene's germline CDR1 is SGDLS and CDR2 YYNGEE. The CDR3 length is 14 residues. CDR3 sequence reads: CASSVVTANNEQFF. CDR3 DNA sequence: TGTGCCAGCAGCGTAGTCACAGCTAACAATGAGCAGTTCTTC.

The chain links TRBV4-3 to TRBJ1-1; 7 nucleotides align to TRBD1. From germline, CDR1 is LGHNA and CDR2 YSLEER. Trimming removed 0 bases from V and 0 bases from J; junction bases left unmatched: 1. The CDR3 runs to 15 residues. The CDR3 reads CASSQEQGLNTEAFF. Here the CDR3 DNA reads TGCGCCAGCAGCCAAGAACAGGGGTTGAACACTGAAGCTTTCTTT.

The genes are TRBV4-1 and TRBJ2-7; 10 bases line up with TRBD1. The CDR3 extends over 16 amino acids. Germline CDR1 and CDR2: MGHRA and YSYEKL. V was pared by 0 bases and J by 5 bases, with 7 bases of the junction left unmatched. CDR3 protein: CASSQDLTGGYNEQYF. The CDR3 nucleotides read TGCGCCAGCAGCCAAGATTTGACAGGGGGCTACAACGAGCAGTACTTC.

In DNA form, the CDR3 reads TGTGCCAGTAGTATTATACTAGCTTCCTACAATGAGCAGTTCTTC. Its translation: CASSIILASYNEQFF. This chain links TRBV19 with TRBJ2-1; tentative D call: TRBD2 (6 bases). V lost 3 bases and J 1 base, leaving 10 bases between the germline ends. The CDR3 extends over 15 amino acids. Germline-derived CDR1 and CDR2 are LNHDA and SQIVND (reference sequence).

This clonotype was observed at least ten times. The chain couples TRBV6-2 or TRBV6-3 to TRBJ2-7; D call uncertain. V lost 5 bases, J lost 1 base, and 3 bases lay in between. Germline assignment: CDR1 MNHEY and CDR2 SVGEGT. The CDR3 has 11 amino acids. The CDR3 sequence is CASSRSYEQYF. In nucleotides, the CDR3 is TGTGCCAGCAGTCGATCCTACGAGCAGTACTTC.

This clonotype was counted only a few times. This sequence joins TRBV7-9 and TRBJ2-5; 7 bases are shared with TRBD2. The CDR3 is 12 residues long. Germline lookup yields CDR1 SEHNR and CDR2 FQNEAQ (reference sequence). V lost 8 bases and J lost 2; bases outside the gene matches: 2. CDR3: CASLAVQETQYF. Written as DNA, the CDR3 is TGTGCCAGCCTAGCGGTTCAAGAGACCCAGTACTTC.

The chain uses TRBV7-9 and TRBJ2-7; D is uncertain. The CDR3 consists of 15 residues. Germline V gene data show CDR1 as SEHNR and CDR2 as FQNEAQ (reference sequence). Between the trimmed V and J ends, which lost 5 bases and 0 bases, there was a span of 14 bases. The CDR3 spells CASSPREESSYEQYF. Here the CDR3 DNA reads TGTGCCAGCAGCCCCCGAGAAGAGAGCTCCTACGAGCAGTACTTC.

V gene TRBV20-1 combines with J gene TRBJ2-7; D is undetermined. Germline CDR1 reads DFQATT; CDR2 reads SNEGSKA (reference sequence). Deletions cut 5 bases from V and 6 bases from J, with 17 bases between. This CDR3 has 13 amino acids. The CDR3 loop reads CSAPHTEVGEQYF. CDR3 bases: TGCAGTGCTCCCCACACGGAAGTGGGCGAGCAGTACTTC.

V usage is TRBV4-3 and J usage is TRBJ2-7, with D tentatively TRBD2 (6 bases). The V and J ends lost 2 bases and 0 bases respectively, with 17 bases between them. This CDR3 contains 17 residues. Germline lookup yields CDR1 LGHNA and CDR2 YSLEER. CDR3 bases: TGCGCCAGCAGCCAACCCCGGGAGACAGCTGACTCCTACGAGCAGTACTTC. Translation gives CASSQPRETADSYEQYF.

The J gene is TRBJ2-6, the V gene TRBV30, with unresolved D. The CDR3 covers 14 residues. V lost 2 bases and J lost 2, with 7 bases in between. In germline, CDR1 is GTSNPN, CDR2 SVGIG (reference sequence). The CDR3, as DNA: TGTGCCTGGAGTAATCGGGCTGGGGCCAACGTCCTGACTTTC. Residues: CAWSNRAGANVLTF.

This chain joins TRBV5-5 and TRBJ2-5, with 11 bases identical to TRBD2. The length of the CDR3 is 16 residues. Germline CDR1 is SGHKS and CDR2 is YYEKEE (reference sequence). V dropped 7 bases and J dropped 2; count of bases not matched to a gene: 10. CDR3 nucleotide sequence: TGTGCCAGCGGGGGGCCGGGACTAGCGGTACAAGAGACCCAGTACTTC. Amino acids: CASGGPGLAVQETQYF. The full variable domain, with the rest looked up from reference TRBV5-5 and TRBJ2-5, is DAGVTQSPTHLIKTRGQQVTLRCSPISGHKSVSWYQQVLGQGPQFIFQYYEKEERGRGNFPDRFSARQFPNYSSELNVNALLLGDSALYLCASGGPGLAVQETQYFGPGTRLLVL.